The table lists the clone carrying this TCR beta chain with a few counts. No antigen is known for it. The CDR3 contains 13 residues. The V end lost 7 bases, the J end lost 6 bases, and 14 bases lay between the germline ends. This entry comes from a study of CD8 T cells in ankylosing spondylitis. Whole-study findings and limits: Disease-linked clones displayed a CD8+ phenotype and appeared relatively rarely in peripheral blood. Past research had described some motif variants in reactive arthritis synovial fluid and blood. Roughly eight highly homologous variants made up a TCR beta motif that seemed to typify ankylosing spondylitis blood.

For TCR beta, libraries came from quantitative 5'-RACE with molecular barcodes. TCRdb redid the calling of the 5' RACE reads with MiXCR, one entry per CDR3 protein. The sample has a few hundred thousand distinct CDR3 sequences, roughly 20% seen once; the top ten hold around 13%. Sequencing input: blood, either unsorted or a sorted T cell fraction (not recorded which). The chain uses TRBV12-3 or TRBV12-4 and TRBJ2-3; D uncertain. This TCR came from a male donor with ankylosing spondylitis or in good health (not recorded which). The chain's CDR3 is CASNSPDGDTQYF. DNA for the CDR3: TGTGCCAGCAACTCGCCTGACGGGGATACGCAGTATTTT.